This TCR beta chain was captured by sequencing in a study of cytomegalovirus exposure and HLA in healthy donors. Study-level results: Other equally common chains were less clonally expanded than HLA-associated TCR beta chains, a later analysis showed.

The CDR3 has 15 residues. The junction had 10 bases not matched to a gene; V was cut back by 9 bases and J by 0 bases. Looked up from germline, CDR1 is SNHLY and CDR2 is FYNNEI. This PCR relied on a set of 60 Vbeta primers and 13 Jbeta primers. The method was immunoSEQ multiplex PCR; TCRdb's version includes in-frame clones alone and lacks a portion of them. Among around 150,000 clones listed, around 77% were seen once. As for this clone: Its antigen remains unknown.

The V call is TRBV2, the J call TRBJ2-5, with 7 bases identical to TRBD2. The sample taken for sequencing was PBMCs. The source of this sequence is a man aged 25 to 40 in good health and CMV-seronegative. The CDR3 region is CASHWGGTYQETQYF. In DNA form, the CDR3 reads TGTGCCAGTCACTGGGGGGGTACGTACCAAGAGACCCAGTACTTC. The full variable domain, with the rest looked up from reference TRBV2 and TRBJ2-5, is EPEVTQTPSHQVTQMGQEVILRCVPISNHLYFYWYRQILGQKVEFLVSFYNNEISEKSEIFDDQFSVERPDGSNFTLKIRSTKLEDSAMYFCASHWGGTYQETQYFGPGTRLLVL.